One and the same sample provided the 11 T cell receptor beta chains below, sequenced in a study of blood T cell repertoires in COVID-19. Sequenced by immunoSEQ multiplex PCR; TCRdb stores in-frame clones only, minus some. The sample holds fewer than 100,000 clones, about nine tenths seen once. Sequences were obtained from peripheral blood. The receptors originated from a woman aged 45-60 years in a cohort sampled during active COVID-19.

The chain uses TRBV6-5 and TRBJ1-2, with a possible D match to TRBD1 (5 bases). With 5 bases removed from V and 2 bases from J, the gap between germline ends came to 9 bases. CDR1 MNHEY and CDR2 SVGAGI come from the germline V gene. CDR3 length: 13 residues. As DNA, the CDR3 is TGTGCCAGCAGTCCCGCAGGGAACTATGGCTACACCTTC. Translating gives CASSPAGNYGYTF.

The rearrangement uses TRBV5-5 and TRBJ1-1; D is uncertain. The CDR3 is 14 residues long. Trimming pared 0 bases from V and 4 bases from J, leaving 10 bases between. The germline V gene encodes CDR1 SGHKS and CDR2 YYEKEE (reference sequence). CDR3 coding DNA: TGTGCCAGCAGCTTGGAACACCTCACCACTGAAGCTTTCTTT. Translation: CASSLEHLTTEAFF.

The V and J genes are TRBV10-1 and TRBJ2-2; a weak D match, TRBD1 (6 bases). Per germline, CDR1 WNHNN and CDR2 SYGVQD (reference sequence). V was trimmed by 5 bases and J by 1 base, leaving 8 bases between them. The length of the CDR3 is 14 residues. CDR3 sequence (DNA): TGCGCCAGCAGTACGGGACAGAACACCGGGGAGCTGTTTTTT. Protein: CASSTGQNTGELFF.

The chain uses TRBV5-1 and TRBJ1-1; TRBD1 agrees at 12 bases. The CDR3 is made up of 15 amino acids. Germline V CDR1 and CDR2: SGHRS, YFSETQ. After removal of 4 bases from V and 8 bases from J, the junction contained 9 bases not matched to a gene. The CDR3 DNA follows: TGCGCCAGCAGCCCGGGGACAGGGGGCTGGATGGAAGCTTTCTTT. Protein sequence: CASSPGTGGWMEAFF.

J is TRBJ2-2 and V is TRBV30; possibly TRBD2 for D (6 bases). Germline V gene sequence: CDR1 GTSNPN, CDR2 SVGIG (reference sequence). The CDR3 runs 15 residues. The ends were cut back, 3 bases at V and 1 base at J, with 12 bases in the middle. The CDR3: CAWRGGRKNTGELFF. The CDR3 DNA follows: TGTGCCTGGAGGGGAGGCAGGAAGAACACCGGGGAGCTGTTTTTT.

The chain joins TRBV12-5 to TRBJ2-3; TRBD2 matches at 10 bases. Germline V gene data show CDR1 as LGHNT and CDR2 as FRNRAP. The CDR3 totals 14 residues. The V and J ends lost 3 bases and 6 bases, in that order; junction bases with no gene match: 3. The chain's CDR3 is CASGLAGGPDTQYF. The CDR3 bases are TGTGCTAGTGGTTTAGCGGGAGGGCCGGATACGCAGTATTTT. Full variable domain (rest looked up from reference TRBV12-5 and TRBJ2-3): DARVTQTPRHKVTEMGQEVTMRCQPILGHNTVFWYRQTMMQGLELLAYFRNRAPLDDSGMPKDRFSAEMPDATLATLKIQPSEPRDSAVYFCASGLAGGPDTQYFGPGTRLTVL.

This clone was seen once. The genes are TRBV5-1 and TRBJ2-3, with unresolved D. The germline CDR1 and CDR2 sequences are SGHRS and YFSETQ. The CDR3 consists of 13 residues. Between the trimmed V and J ends, which lost 5 bases and 2 bases, there was a span of 9 bases. The CDR3 DNA follows: TGCGCCAGCAGTTCGGGTCACACAGATACGCAGTATTTT. Protein sequence: CASSSGHTDTQYF.

The gene calls are TRBV2 and TRBJ2-7, with 8 bases lining up with TRBD2. The CDR3 extends over 14 amino acids. J lost 4 bases, V lost 5 bases, and 7 bases had no gene match. Germline V gene lookup returns CDR1 SNHLY and CDR2 FYNNEI. The CDR3 loop is CASSLAGGWYEQYF. CDR3 DNA sequence: TGTGCCAGCAGTTTGGCGGGGGGATGGTACGAGCAGTACTTC. Using reference TRBV2 and TRBJ2-7 for the parts outside the CDR3, the full variable domain is EPEVTQTPSHQVTQMGQEVILRCVPISNHLYFYWYRQILGQKVEFLVSFYNNEISEKSEIFDDQFSVERPDGSNFTLKIRSTKLEDSAMYFCASSLAGGWYEQYFGPGTRLTVT.

This clone was seen only once. This chain connects TRBV6-5 to TRBJ2-7; 8 nucleotides agree with TRBD1. The CDR3 loop spans 15 amino acids. Germline-derived CDR1 and CDR2 are MNHEY and SVGAGI. J was trimmed by 4 bases and V by 6 bases; bases with no gene match: 11. The chain's CDR3 is CASSSFSGGGYEQYF. In DNA form, the CDR3 reads TGTGCCAGCAGCTCCTTTTCAGGGGGCGGGTACGAGCAGTACTTC.

This clone has just one count. CDR3: CASTRLDRGGYTF. The CDR3 DNA follows: TGTGCCAGCACCCGATTAGACAGGGGCGGCTACACCTTC. The chain carries TRBV6-6 and TRBJ1-2; 8 nucleotides line up with TRBD1. The CDR3 sequence is 13 residues long. Germline values: CDR1 MNHNY, CDR2 SVGAGI (reference sequence). The V gene end was trimmed by 7 bases and the J gene end by 8 bases; junction bases not matched to a gene: 9.

This clone occurred once. The chain links TRBV28 to TRBJ2-7, with no clear D. The CDR3 spans 14 residues. Germline CDR1 MDHEN, CDR2 SYDVKM. Trimming stripped 6 bases from V and 0 bases from J, with 12 bases between. The CDR3 nucleotides read TGTGCCAGCAGGGAGAGCCTTAGCTCCTACGAGCAGTACTTC. Translated, it gives CASRESLSSYEQYF.